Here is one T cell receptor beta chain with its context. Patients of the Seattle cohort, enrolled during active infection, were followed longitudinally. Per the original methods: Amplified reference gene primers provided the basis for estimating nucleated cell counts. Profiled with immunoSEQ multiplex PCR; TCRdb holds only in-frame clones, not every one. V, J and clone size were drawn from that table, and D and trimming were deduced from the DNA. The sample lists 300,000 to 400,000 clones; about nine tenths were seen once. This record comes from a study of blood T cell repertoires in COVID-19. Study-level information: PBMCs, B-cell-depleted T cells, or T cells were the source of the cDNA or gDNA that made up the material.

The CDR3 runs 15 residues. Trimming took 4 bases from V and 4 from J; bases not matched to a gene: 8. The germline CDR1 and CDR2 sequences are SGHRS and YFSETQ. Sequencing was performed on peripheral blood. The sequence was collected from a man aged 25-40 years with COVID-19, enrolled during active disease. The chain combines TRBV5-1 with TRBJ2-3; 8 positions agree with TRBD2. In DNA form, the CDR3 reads TGCGCCAGCAGCCGCCGGGGGGGCGAGTCAGATACGCAGTATTTT. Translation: CASSRRGGESDTQYF.